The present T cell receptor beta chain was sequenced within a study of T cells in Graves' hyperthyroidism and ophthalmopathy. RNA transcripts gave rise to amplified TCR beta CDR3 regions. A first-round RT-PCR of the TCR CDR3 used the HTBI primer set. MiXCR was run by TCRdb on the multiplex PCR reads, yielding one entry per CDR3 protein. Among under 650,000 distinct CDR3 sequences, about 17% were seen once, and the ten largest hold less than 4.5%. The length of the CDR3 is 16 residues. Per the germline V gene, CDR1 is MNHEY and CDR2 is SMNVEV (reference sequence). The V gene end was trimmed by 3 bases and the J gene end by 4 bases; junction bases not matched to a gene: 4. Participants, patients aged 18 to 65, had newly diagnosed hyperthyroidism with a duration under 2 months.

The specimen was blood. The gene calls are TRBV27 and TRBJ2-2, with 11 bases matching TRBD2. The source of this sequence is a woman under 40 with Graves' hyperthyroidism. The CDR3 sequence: CASSLKGLAATGELFF. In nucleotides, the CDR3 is TGTGCCAGCAGTTTGAAGGGACTAGCGGCCACCGGGGAGCTGTTTTTT.